One and the same sample provided the 9 T cell receptor beta chains below, sequenced in a study of cytomegalovirus exposure and HLA in healthy donors (dated by TCRdb to about 2017). The library was prepared using the immunoSEQ multiplex PCR assay. For the multiplex PCR, a mixture combining 60 forward primers for TCR Vbeta segments and 13 reverse primers for TCR Jbeta segments was used. Held by TCRdb, this immuneACCESS table contains in-frame sequences only and omits some clones. Under half of the omission traces to an unresolved V gene where checked; the cause of the rest is unknown. The table for this sample lists a few hundred thousand clones; 80% to 95% of them were counted only once. The top ten hold about 1.5% of the sample. Sequenced: PBMCs. Source of these receptors: a girl aged 2-10 years in good health and CMV-seronegative.

This clone was recorded once. The DNA of the CDR3 is TGTGCCAGCAGCTTGGCCAGCGCAGCCTCCTATAATTCACCCCTCCACTTT. Protein product: CASSLASAASYNSPLHF. This chain uses TRBV5-4 with TRBJ1-6; D ambiguous. V dropped 0 bases and J dropped 0 bases, with 10 bases sitting between them. Per germline, CDR1 SGHNT and CDR2 YYREEE (reference sequence). This CDR3 is 17 amino acids long. Together with reference TRBV5-4 and TRBJ1-6, the CDR3 gives the full variable domain: ETGVTQSPTHLIKTRGQQVTLRCSSQSGHNTVSWYQQALGQGPQFIFQYYREEENGRGNFPPRFSGLQFPNYSSELNVNALELDDSALYLCASSLASAASYNSPLHFGNGTRLTVT.

V usage is TRBV10-3 and J usage is TRBJ2-1; 12 bases fit TRBD2. The ends lost 2 bases at V and 6 bases at J; junction bases unmatched: 5. Germline CDR1 and CDR2: ENHRY and SYGVKD. This CDR3 spans 16 amino acids. CDR3 DNA: TGTGCCATCAGTGAGGCTAGCGGGAGGGCCTTCAATGAGCAGTTCTTC. This translates into CAISEASGRAFNEQFF.

The chain recombines TRBV19 with TRBJ2-1; D remains ambiguous. This CDR3 comprises 12 residues. Germline assignment: CDR1 LNHDA and CDR2 SQIVND (reference sequence). Trimming took 9 bases from V and 8 from J, leaving 14 bases between them. This CDR3 is CARGATFDEQFF. The CDR3 DNA follows: TGTGCCAGGGGCGCTACGTTCGATGAGCAGTTCTTC.

CDR3 bases: TGCGCCAGCAGCTTAACCCCAGGTTTCGGTACTTACGAGCAGTACTTC. Translated: CASSLTPGFGTYEQYF. The gene calls are TRBV5-1 and TRBJ2-7; no clear D. The CDR3 loop spans 16 amino acids. Per germline, CDR1 SGHRS and CDR2 YFSETQ. Trimming took 2 bases from V and 4 from J, leaving 19 bases between them.

The gene calls are TRBV4-1 and TRBJ2-1, with 8 bases aligning to TRBD2. This CDR3 spans 14 amino acids. Germline V gives CDR1 MGHRA, CDR2 YSYEKL. The V segment lost 1 base and the J segment 4 bases; nucleotides outside the gene matches: 0. CDR3 sequence reads: CASSQAGGYNEQFF. The CDR3 DNA is TGCGCCAGCAGCCAAGCGGGAGGGTACAATGAGCAGTTCTTC.

This clone is a singleton in its sample. The chain employs TRBV13 and TRBJ2-7, with D uncertain. Trimming took off 5 bases at V and 3 bases at J, with 14 bases between the two ends. Germline V gene data show CDR1 as PRHDT and CDR2 as FYEKMQ (reference sequence). The CDR3 covers 14 residues. The CDR3 loop is CASSPQPPYYEQYF. The CDR3, as DNA: TGTGCCAGCAGCCCACAGCCCCCTTACTACGAGCAGTACTTC.

V and J are TRBV19 and TRBJ1-2, with 9 bases matching TRBD1. This CDR3 comprises 15 residues. Trimming cost V 5 bases and J 4 bases; bases outside gene matches: 8. Germline V gene sequence: CDR1 LNHDA, CDR2 SQIVND (reference sequence). The CDR3 loop reads CASSSDGQGIYGYTF. CDR3 in DNA: TGTGCCAGTAGTTCCGACGGACAGGGGATCTATGGCTACACCTTC.

Here the CDR3 DNA reads TGTGCCAGCAGTTACCGAGGGCCCAGCTACGAGCAGTACTTC. Its protein product is CASSYRGPSYEQYF. The rearrangement links TRBV6-5 to TRBJ2-7, with D tentatively TRBD2 (5 bases). Per germline, CDR1 MNHEY and CDR2 SVGAGI. The CDR3 length is 14 residues. The V gene lost 2 bases and the J gene lost 3 bases, with 11 bases spanning the gap.

V and J are TRBV10-1 and TRBJ2-3, with TRBD1 as a possible D gene (6 bases). Germline CDR1 reads WNHNN; CDR2 reads SYGVQD (reference sequence). V shed 2 bases and J shed 4 bases, with 13 bases lying between them. The CDR3 runs to 15 residues. CDR3 protein: CASSENRAGADTQYF. Here the CDR3 DNA reads TGCGCCAGCAGTGAGAACAGGGCAGGAGCAGATACGCAGTATTTT.